This T cell receptor (beta chain) is drawn from a study of blood T cell repertoires in COVID-19. As for the study in general: Samples taken during acute and convalescent COVID-19 were collected in the United States, Italy and Spain. PBMCs, B-cell-depleted T cells, or T cells were the source of the cDNA or gDNA that made up the material.

Method: immunoSEQ multiplex PCR; TCRdb's copy keeps in-frame clones and lacks some. Found here are about 300,000 clones, roughly 86% of them singletons; the top ten hold under 3%. Assignment of participants to cohorts was predicated upon participant-reported clinical history. The CDR3 contains 13 residues. From germline, CDR1 is SGDLS and CDR2 YYNGEE. The ends lost 4 bases at V and 6 bases at J; junction bases unmatched: 5. This chain uses TRBV9 with TRBJ2-7, with TRBD1 identical over 9 bases. The source of this sequence is a woman younger than 30 who had recovered from COVID-19. Sequences were obtained from PBMCs or T cells enriched from blood (not recorded which). CDR3 coding DNA: TGTGCCAGCAGCCATCCGACAGGGGGCGAGCAGTACTTC. Translated: CASSHPTGGEQYF.